A selection of T cell receptor beta chains follows, all from one sample in a study of shared clonotypes between healthy human individuals. The protocol was immunoSEQ multiplex PCR, while the TCRdb copy is restricted to in-frame clones and leaves out a portion. The sample has some 900,000 clones, 76% seen once. Sequencing input: memory CD4+ T cells sorted from blood. All receptors derive from a man aged 18 to 35 in good health. CDR3s include the opening cysteine and the closing phenylalanine or tryptophan. A D gene is named only where the DNA matches it firmly. Clone size, where shown, is once, few, many, or a class for clones that have expanded.

J	V	size	D	CDR3	DNA
TRBJ1-2	TRBV2	few	.	CASRVQGDYGYTF	TGTGCCAGCAGGGTTCAGGGTGACTATGGCTACACCTTC
TRBJ2-7	TRBV7-8	.	TRBD2	CASSRLAGGSYEQYF	TGTGCCAGCAGCAGGTTAGCGGGGGGCTCCTACGAGCAGTACTTC
TRBJ1-2	TRBV7-2	few	.	CASSPTLDGYTF	TGTGCCAGCAGCCCAACCCTTGATGGCTACACCTTC
TRBJ2-2	TRBV6-1	.	.	CASSQGRNTGELFF	TGTGCCAGCAGTCAGGGACGGAACACCGGGGAGCTGTTTTTT
TRBJ2-3	TRBV5-6	.	TRBD2	CASSLGLAGVSDTQYF	TGTGCCAGCAGCTTAGGACTAGCGGGAGTTTCAGATACGCAGTATTTT
TRBJ2-7	TRBV4-3	.	TRBD1	CASSQIPGQGMSYEQYF	TGCGCCAGCAGCCAAATACCGGGACAGGGGATGTCCTACGAGCAGTACTTC
TRBJ2-7	TRBV28	.	TRBD1	CASLGPGQGRYEQYF	TGTGCCAGCTTAGGCCCGGGACAGGGACGGTACGAGCAGTACTTC
TRBJ1-5	TRBV28	.	TRBD1	CASSPGTGYLGPQHF	TGTGCCAGCAGTCCCGGGACAGGGTATCTGGGGCCCCAGCATTTT
TRBJ2-3	TRBV2	.	TRBD1	CASSEGTGPTDTQYF	TGTGCCAGCAGTGAAGGGACAGGGCCCACAGATACGCAGTATTTT
TRBJ1-6	TRBV10-3	.	.	CAISESNPGLRGNWDLHF	TGTGCCATCAGTGAGTCGAATCCGGGTTTACGGGGTAATTGGGATCTCCACTTT
TRBJ1-6	TRBV7-8	.	.	CASSAGGPGPPLHF	TGTGCCAGCAGCGCCGGCGGACCGGGTCCACCCCTCCACTTT
TRBJ1-6	TRBV19	few	TRBD1	CASSINRGNSPLHF	TGTGCCAGTAGTATCAACAGGGGGAATTCACCCCTCCACTTT
TRBJ2-2	TRBV30	.	.	CAWMAGRNTGELFF	TGTGCCTGGATGGCGGGACGGAACACCGGGGAGCTGTTTTTT
TRBJ2-5	TRBV19	many	.	CASSIGAGAQETQYF	TGTGCCAGTAGTATCGGGGCGGGGGCACAAGAGACCCAGTACTTC
TRBJ2-3	TRBV2	.	TRBD1	CASKGLGTGGWTDTQYF	TGTGCCAGCAAGGGTCTCGGGACAGGGGGCTGGACAGATACGCAGTATTTT
TRBJ1-4	TRBV11-2	.	.	CASGIGAPGEKLFF	TGTGCCAGCGGGATTGGGGCGCCGGGTGAAAAACTGTTTTTT
TRBJ2-7	TRBV5-1	few	.	CASSFGGNEQYF	TGCGCCAGCAGCTTCGGAGGGAACGAGCAGTACTTC
TRBJ2-7	TRBV18	once	.	CASSPRSEAYEQYF	TGTGCCAGCTCACCCCGCTCAGAAGCCTACGAGCAGTACTTC
TRBJ1-5	TRBV4-1	many	.	CASSQEPFDQPQHF	TGCGCCAGCAGCCAAGAACCTTTTGATCAGCCCCAGCATTTT
TRBJ2-3	TRBV6-4	.	TRBD1	CASRQGRADTQYF	TGTGCCAGCAGACAGGGGCGTGCAGATACGCAGTATTTT
TRBJ1-5	TRBV6-5	few	.	CASSSGGKQPQHF	TGTGCCAGCAGTTCGGGGGGCAAGCAGCCCCAGCATTTT
TRBJ2-1	TRBV5-4	.	.	CASSRDGGGGRYNEQFF	TGTGCCAGCAGCCGTGACGGAGGGGGGGGCCGGTACAATGAGCAGTTCTTC
TRBJ1-3	TRBV30	.	.	CAWGIPGGRNTIYF	TGTGCCTGGGGGATCCCGGGGGGAAGAAACACCATATATTTT
TRBJ2-3	TRBV11-2	.	.	CASSVRGIYTDTQYF	TGTGCCAGCAGCGTCCGGGGGATTTACACAGATACGCAGTATTTT
TRBJ1-6	TRBV19	few	TRBD1	CASSLQGADNSPLHF	TGTGCCAGTAGTTTACAGGGGGCCGATAATTCACCCCTCCACTTT